The rows below give T cell receptor beta chains drawn from one sample of a study of CD8+ T cells in alopecia areata. TCRdb keeps only in-frame clones here, not all; method: immunoSEQ multiplex PCR. Of about 220,000 clones listed, about 50% are singletons. The input for sequencing was CD4+ T cells sorted from blood, taken at week 4, from a patient treated with tofacitinib. These receptor sequences come from a human donor with alopecia areata. Both conserved end residues are part of each CDR3. A D gene is named only where the DNA matches it firmly. A clone size is listed for some rows: how often the clone was seen (once, few, many), or a class if it is expanded.

-	TRBV30	TRBJ1-2	few	TGTGCCTGGAGTGTAAGAACTTATGGCTACACCTTC	CAWSVRTYGYTF
TRBD1	TRBV27	TRBJ2-7	-	TGTGCCAGCAGCCGCCTCGGGACAGCCCCTCGGGAGCAGTACTTC	CASSRLGTAPREQYF
-	TRBV30	TRBJ1-2	-	TGTGCCTGGAGTGGTCGAATCTATGGCTACACCTTC	CAWSGRIYGYTF
TRBD1	TRBV4-3	TRBJ1-4	few	TGCGCCAGCAGCCAAGGGGACAGGGGTGGTGGGCCGGGTAAAGAAAAACTGTTTTTT	CASSQGDRGGGPGKEKLFF
-	TRBV2	TRBJ2-3	-	TGTGCCAGCATTGCGGAACCAAGCACAGATACGCAGTATTTT	CASIAEPSTDTQYF
-	TRBV18	TRBJ1-2	-	TGTGCCAGCTCACACGGGGCCGACTATGGCTACACCTTC	CASSHGADYGYTF
-	TRBV15	TRBJ1-1	-	TGTGCCACCAGCAGCGCCGGGAACCGAGCTTTCTTT	CATSSAGNRAFF
TRBD2	TRBV6-6	TRBJ2-1	once	TGTGCCAGCAAGCGGGGGGATTACAATGAGCAGTTCTTC	CASKRGDYNEQFF
-	TRBV6-6	TRBJ2-5	-	TGTGCCAGCAGTTACAGGGAGACCCAGTACTTC	CASSYRETQYF
TRBD2	TRBV9	TRBJ2-3	-	TGTGCCAGCAACGAGCGGGGGGGCATAGATACGCAGTATTTT	CASNERGGIDTQYF
TRBD1	TRBV7-9	TRBJ1-2	few	TGTGCCAGCAGCCCTACAGGGGGCAGGAACTATGGCTACACCTTC	CASSPTGGRNYGYTF
-	TRBV30	TRBJ1-2	-	TGTGCCTGGAGCAAGTCGGGGGCTCGGGCCTATGGCTACACCTTC	CAWSKSGARAYGYTF
-	TRBV30	TRBJ1-2	-	TGTGCCTGGAGTGTAGTGCCAGACTATGGCTACACCTTC	CAWSVVPDYGYTF
TRBD1	TRBV29-1	TRBJ1-2	-	TGCAGCGGCCAACAGGGGTATGGCTACACCTTC	CSGQQGYGYTF
TRBD1	TRBV5-1	TRBJ1-2	many	TGCGCCAGCAGCTTGACAGGGGAACTTGGCTACACCTTC	CASSLTGELGYTF
-	TRBV29-1	TRBJ1-4	-	TGCAGCGTTTTTGAGAGAGGAACTAATGAAAAACTGTTTTTT	CSVFERGTNEKLFF
TRBD1	TRBV30	TRBJ2-7	-	TGTGCCTGGAGACCGGGACAGGGAAACGAGCAGTACTTC	CAWRPGQGNEQYF
-	TRBV5-1	TRBJ2-5	-	TGCGCCAGCAGCTTCGATGGGGACGTAGAAGAGACCCAGTACTTC	CASSFDGDVEETQYF
-	TRBV7-2	TRBJ2-7	-	TGTGCCAGCAGCCAACTAGTGAGCTCCTACGAGCAGTACTTC	CASSQLVSSYEQYF
TRBD1	TRBV13	TRBJ1-4	-	TGTGCCAGCAGCCCACCGGGACAGATTAATGAAAAACTGTTTTTT	CASSPPGQINEKLFF
-	TRBV7-8	TRBJ2-5	-	TGTGCCAGCAGCCTCAGGGAAGAGACCCAGTACTTC	CASSLREETQYF
-	TRBV5-1	TRBJ2-2	-	TGCGCCAGCAGCTTGTCGACAGTCACCGGGGAGCTGTTTTTT	CASSLSTVTGELFF
TRBD1	TRBV30	TRBJ1-1	few	TGTGCCTGGAACCGGGACAGGGGGACAGAAGCTTTCTTT	CAWNRDRGTEAFF
-	TRBV29-1	TRBJ1-1	-	TGCAGCGTTGACCCATGGGGTATGGGGCGCGCTGAAGCTTTCTTT	CSVDPWGMGRAEAFF
-	TRBV6-1	TRBJ2-5	-	TGTGCCAGCAGTGACCAGGGCCAAGAGACCCAGTACTTC	CASSDQGQETQYF
-	TRBV7-9	TRBJ1-4	few	TGTGCCAGCAGCTTAGTTTCCAGGGGACGTGAAAAACTGTTTTTT	CASSLVSRGREKLFF
-	TRBV5-6	TRBJ2-7	-	TGTGCCAGCAGCTGGGGTCCCTCGCACGAGCAGTACTTC	CASSWGPSHEQYF
-	TRBV23-1	TRBJ1-1	once	TGCGCCAGCAGTCGCTACAAGAACACTGAAGCTTTCTTT	CASSRYKNTEAFF
TRBD1	TRBV2	TRBJ1-2	-	TGTGCCAGCAGTGATCGACAGGGAAACGCTGGCTACACCTTC	CASSDRQGNAGYTF
-	TRBV25-1	TRBJ2-5	-	TGTGCCAGCAGTGAAGAGACCCAGTACTTC	CASSEETQYF
-	TRBV7-2	TRBJ2-1	-	TGTGCCAGCAGCTTAAGCAGGGACAATGAGCAGTTCTTC	CASSLSRDNEQFF
TRBD2	TRBV6-4	TRBJ2-3	-	TGTGCCAGCAGTCTAGCGGGGGGGAGCACAGATACGCAGTATTTT	CASSLAGGSTDTQYF
-	TRBV27	TRBJ1-5	once	TGTGCCAGCAGTTTTGCACAGGGCAAGCCCCAGCATTTT	CASSFAQGKPQHF
TRBD1	TRBV11-2	TRBJ1-1	-	TGTGCCAGCAAGACCCGGAGACAGGGGAACACTGAAGCTTTCTTT	CASKTRRQGNTEAFF
-	TRBV5-1	TRBJ2-5	-	TGCGCCAGCAGCTCCGTCCCTACCCCCCAAGAGACCCAGTACTTC	CASSSVPTPQETQYF
-	TRBV29-1	TRBJ1-1	-	TGCAGCGTCCTCTTCTTAGTGGCCACTGAAGCTTTCTTT	CSVLFLVATEAFF
-	TRBV30	TRBJ2-1	-	TGTGCCTGGAGTAGGAGGGACCCCTGGGATGAGCAGTTCTTC	CAWSRRDPWDEQFF
-	TRBV30	TRBJ2-5	once	TGTGCCTGGAGTGTGGGGGGGACAGACCAAGAGACCCAGTACTTC	CAWSVGGTDQETQYF
-	TRBV7-2	TRBJ2-1	-	TGTGCCAGCAGCTTCGACAATGAGCAGTTCTTC	CASSFDNEQFF
TRBD2	TRBV7-2	TRBJ2-3	-	TGTGCCAGCAGCCGGACTAGCTCTAGCACAGATACGCAGTATTTT	CASSRTSSSTDTQYF
-	TRBV29-1	TRBJ1-4	-	TGCAGCGTTGCGCGGGGGGCTAATGAAAAACTGTTTTTT	CSVARGANEKLFF
TRBD1	TRBV5-1	TRBJ1-1	-	TGCGCCAGCCTAGGACAGGGGGGGACTGAAGCTTTCTTT	CASLGQGGTEAFF
-	TRBV23-1	TRBJ1-2	-	TGCGCCAGCAGTCAGCCGCAGCCGGACAGAGTCTATGGCTACACCTTC	CASSQPQPDRVYGYTF
-	TRBV6-5	TRBJ1-1	-	TGTGCCAGCAGTTACGCCGCGGCGAACACTGAAGCTTTCTTT	CASSYAAANTEAFF
-	TRBV30	TRBJ1-1	-	TGTGCCTGGAGTGTGGGGGATCTTCCATCCGAAGCTTTCTTT	CAWSVGDLPSEAFF
-	TRBV19	TRBJ1-5	-	TGTGCCAGTAGTCTCCATGGGGACCCTACTCAGCCCCAGCATTTT	CASSLHGDPTQPQHF
-	TRBV9	TRBJ2-5	-	TGTGCCAGCAGCGTCGGTGGGGGGGCCGGGGAGACCCAGTACTTC	CASSVGGGAGETQYF
-	TRBV30	TRBJ1-2	once	TGTGCCCGCCGAGGGACTTCACACTGGGGCTACACCTTC	CARRGTSHWGYTF
TRBD1	TRBV19	TRBJ1-5	-	TGTGCCAGTCAAACAGGGGTGAGTGGGCAGCCCCAGCATTTT	CASQTGVSGQPQHF
-	TRBV4-3	TRBJ2-6	few	TGCGCCAGCAGCCAAGATCCCTCTGGGGCCAACGTCCTGACTTTC	CASSQDPSGANVLTF
-	TRBV6-4	TRBJ1-6	few	TGTGCCAGCAGCGCCGGGACGGCTAATTCACCCCTCCACTTT	CASSAGTANSPLHF
TRBD2	TRBV2	TRBJ2-3	once	TGTGCCAGCCGCCCCCTAGCGGGGGGGACAGATACGCAGTATTTT	CASRPLAGGTDTQYF
-	TRBV29-1	TRBJ1-5	few	TGCAGCGTTGGAAGTAGCAATCAGCCCCAGCATTTT	CSVGSSNQPQHF
TRBD2	TRBV30	TRBJ2-7	-	TGTGCCTGGAGTGTACGAACTAGCGCGGGACTAGCGGGGGGCTCCTACGAGCAGTACTTC	CAWSVRTSAGLAGGSYEQYF
-	TRBV29-1	TRBJ2-7	-	TGCAGCGTTTCGACAGGCTCCTACGAGCAGTACTTC	CSVSTGSYEQYF
-	TRBV30	TRBJ1-5	-	TGTGCCTGGAGAGAAGACAGCCAAGGGCCCCAGCATTTT	CAWREDSQGPQHF
-	TRBV7-2	TRBJ2-2	-	TGTGCCAGCAGTCCGGGACTTCACACCGGGGAGCTGTTTTTT	CASSPGLHTGELFF
-	TRBV30	TRBJ1-1	-	TGTGCCCGGGACGTTCGGGGTACTGAAGCTTTCTTT	CARDVRGTEAFF
TRBD2	TRBV7-2	TRBJ2-7	-	TGTGCCAGCAGGAGGACTAGCAAGTACGAGCAGTACTTC	CASRRTSKYEQYF